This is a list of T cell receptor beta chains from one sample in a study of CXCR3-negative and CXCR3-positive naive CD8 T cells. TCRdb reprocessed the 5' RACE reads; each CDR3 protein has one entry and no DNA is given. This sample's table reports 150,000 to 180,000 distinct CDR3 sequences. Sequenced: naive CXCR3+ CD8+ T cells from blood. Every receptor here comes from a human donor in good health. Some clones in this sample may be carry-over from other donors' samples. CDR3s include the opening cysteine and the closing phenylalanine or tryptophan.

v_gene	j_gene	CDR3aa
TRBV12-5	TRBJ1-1	CASLAGGGTEAFF
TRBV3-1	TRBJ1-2	CASSQGSAAYGYTF
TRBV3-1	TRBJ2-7	CASSQWTHVEQYF
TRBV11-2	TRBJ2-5	CASSLVGDYQETQYF
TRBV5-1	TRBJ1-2	CASSFLQGAQIYGYTF
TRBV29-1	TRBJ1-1	CSVEGDTEAFF
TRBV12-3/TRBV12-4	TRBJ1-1	CASSPSIGGTMNTEAFF
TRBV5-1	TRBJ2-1	CASSLSSGSYNEQFF
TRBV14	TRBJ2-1	CASSQEFDGGRGNEQFF
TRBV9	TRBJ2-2	CASSQGGPSTGELFF
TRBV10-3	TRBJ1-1	CAIVSGRAEAFF
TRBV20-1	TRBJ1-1	CSARATKGVVRRNTEAFF
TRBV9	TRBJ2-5	CASSVNSLEETQYF
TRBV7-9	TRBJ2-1	CASSLLGDRGNEQFF
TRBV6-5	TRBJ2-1	CASSYSIGAVADELFF
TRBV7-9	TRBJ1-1	CASSGDRGVTEAFF
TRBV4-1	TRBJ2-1	CASSQVLGVGLNLNEQFF
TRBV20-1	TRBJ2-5	CSASPRLAAKQETQYF
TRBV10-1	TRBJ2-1	CASDRTGNEQFF
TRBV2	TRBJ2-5	CASSEGPGRRFQETQYF
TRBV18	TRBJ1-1	CASTPVVGVRRAFF
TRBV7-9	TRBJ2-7	CASSLESLGLYEQYF
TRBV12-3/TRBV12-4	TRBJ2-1	CASAPAAGGFSSYNEQFF
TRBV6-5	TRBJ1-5	CASSYRGGHQPQHF
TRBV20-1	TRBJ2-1	CSVRGERYNEQFF
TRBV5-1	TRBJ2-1	CASRSGQIYNEQFF
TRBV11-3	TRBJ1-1	CASSLSSGTEAFF
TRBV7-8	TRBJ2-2	CASSLKANTGELFF
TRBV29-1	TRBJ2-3	CSVEIPPTDTQYF
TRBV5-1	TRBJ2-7	CASSFNGFEQYF
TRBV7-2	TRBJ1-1	CASSLGVRANTEAFF
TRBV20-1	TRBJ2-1	CSARRLAGGNEQFF
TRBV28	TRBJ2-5	CASSRLRDSQETQYF
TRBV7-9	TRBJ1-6	CASSSLTGASYNSPLHF
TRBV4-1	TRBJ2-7	CASSQGRISYEQYF
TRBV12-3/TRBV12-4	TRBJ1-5	CASSTTANQPQHF
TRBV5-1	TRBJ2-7	CASSLAGTNYEQYF
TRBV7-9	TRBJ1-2	CASSLLDRNYGYTF
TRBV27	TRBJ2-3	CASSFAPGLTREGLADTQYF
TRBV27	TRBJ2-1	CATMDWAQEQFF
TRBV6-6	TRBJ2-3	CASSGTSGRGVDTQYF
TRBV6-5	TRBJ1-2	CASKPGEWSGYTF
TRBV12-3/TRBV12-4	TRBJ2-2	CASSLALPTGELFF
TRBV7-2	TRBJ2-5	CASSLGLAGWETQYF
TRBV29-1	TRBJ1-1	CSVEGQASGAFF
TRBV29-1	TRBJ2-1	CSVFLAGGPNEQFF
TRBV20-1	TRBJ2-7	CSARGLAGGARGEQYF
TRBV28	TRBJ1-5	CASSRGPTSNQPQHF
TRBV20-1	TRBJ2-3	CSARDGASGRTDTQYF
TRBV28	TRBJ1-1	CASTLGFTDTEAFF
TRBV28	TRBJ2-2	CASTPVGQGTGELFF
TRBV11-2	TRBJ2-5	CASSLGEVRTVQETQYF
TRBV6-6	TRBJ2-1	CASSLLGGTGTNEQFF
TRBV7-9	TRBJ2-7	CASSQKRYEQYF
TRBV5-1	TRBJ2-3	CASSLEARVPTDTQYF
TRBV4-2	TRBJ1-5	CASSQESNQPQHF
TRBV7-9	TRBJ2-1	CASSGGDQRRNEQFF
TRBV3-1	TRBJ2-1	CASSPRDSYNEQFF